The T cell receptor beta chain described here comes from a study of cytomegalovirus exposure and HLA in healthy donors. Study-level results: Diagnosis of cytomegalovirus status made by the classifier reportedly showed high specificity and sensitivity. In a later analysis, around 18,000 TCR beta sequences were associated with HLA alleles at 0.05 false discovery rate.

CDR1 is MGHDK and CDR2 is SYGVNS in the germline V gene. V was clipped by 2 bases and J by 6 bases, with 16 bases between them. This CDR3 has 16 amino acids. The PCR contained 60 Vbeta and 13 Jbeta primers. Some clones are missing from TCRdb's copy, which holds only in-frame ones; the method was immunoSEQ multiplex PCR. The sample gives 37,000 or so clones, 81% of which show up once; about 10% is in the top ten. A word on this clone: Its specificity is unknown.

Material for sequencing was PBMCs. The genes are TRBV25-1 and TRBJ1-4, with a weak D call TRBD1 (5 bases). The receptor comes from a woman between 40 and 55 years old in good health and CMV-seronegative. The CDR3: CASSERARQGHEKLFF. The CDR3 DNA reads as TGTGCCAGCAGTGAAAGGGCGAGGCAGGGCCATGAAAAACTGTTTTTT.